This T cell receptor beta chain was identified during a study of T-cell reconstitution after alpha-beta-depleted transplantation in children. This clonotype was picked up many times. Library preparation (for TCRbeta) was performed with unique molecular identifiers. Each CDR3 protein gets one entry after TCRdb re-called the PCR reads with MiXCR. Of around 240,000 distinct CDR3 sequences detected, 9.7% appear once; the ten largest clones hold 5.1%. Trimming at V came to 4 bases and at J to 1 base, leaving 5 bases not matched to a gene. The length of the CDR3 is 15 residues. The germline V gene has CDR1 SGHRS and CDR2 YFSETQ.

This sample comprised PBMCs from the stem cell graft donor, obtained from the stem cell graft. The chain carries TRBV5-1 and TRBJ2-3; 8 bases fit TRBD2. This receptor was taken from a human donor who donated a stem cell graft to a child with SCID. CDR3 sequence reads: CASSTTSGRTDTQYF. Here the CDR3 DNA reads TGCGCCAGCAGCACTACTAGCGGCCGCACAGATACGCAGTATTTT.